These 26 T cell receptor beta chains were all obtained from the same sample, sequenced in a study of control samples from healthy donors and cancer patients. Using immunoSEQ multiplex PCR, the repertoire was profiled, and TCRdb retains in-frame clones only, with some absent. Among 90,000 to 100,000 clones, over 60% were seen once, and the ten largest hold 10%. Sequenced sample: blood. The receptors were sampled from a woman aged 30 to 39 in good health.

The chain carries TRBV19 and TRBJ1-4; unclear D gene. The CDR3 runs 16 residues. Germline V gene sequence: CDR1 LNHDA, CDR2 SQIVND (reference sequence). V was clipped by 6 bases and J by 0 bases, with 14 bases between them. CDR3 nucleotide sequence: TGTGCCAGTAGCGTCTCTCACGGTGCAACTAATGAAAAACTGTTTTTT. It codes for CASSVSHGATNEKLFF.

This sequence joins TRBV30 and TRBJ2-1, with 7 nucleotides matching TRBD2. The trim removed 3 bases at V and 2 bases at J, leaving 4 bases unmatched. CDR1 and CDR2 (germline): GTSNPN, SVGIG (reference sequence). This CDR3 has 14 residues. CDR3: CAWRARGAYNEQFF. The CDR3 DNA sequence: TGTGCCTGGAGGGCTCGGGGGGCCTACAATGAGCAGTTCTTC. Full variable domain (remainder filled in from reference TRBV30 and TRBJ2-1): SQTIHQWPATLVQPVGSPLSLECTVEGTSNPNLYWYRQAAGRGLQLLFYSVGIGQISSEVPQNLSASRPQDRQFILSSKKLLLSDSGFYLCAWRARGAYNEQFFGPGTRLTVL.

Here the CDR3 DNA reads TGCGCCAGCAGCCAAGCCTCGGGTGGAAACACCATATATTTT. Its translation is CASSQASGGNTIYF. The rearrangement links TRBV4-3 to TRBJ1-3; D is undetermined. The V gene lost 1 base and the J gene lost 3 bases, with 7 bases spanning the gap. The CDR3 totals 14 residues. CDR1 is LGHNA, CDR2 YSLEER, per germline.

The gene calls are TRBV11-2 and TRBJ2-7, with 7 bases identical to TRBD1. Germline loops: CDR1 SGHAT, CDR2 FQNNGV. With 5 bases clipped from V and 3 bases from J, the junction kept 7 bases outside the gene matches. The CDR3 runs 14 residues. The CDR3 spells CASSLWDRDYEQYF. CDR3 sequence (DNA): TGTGCCAGCAGCCTTTGGGACAGAGACTACGAGCAGTACTTC. Supplemented by reference TRBV11-2 and TRBJ2-7, the full variable domain reads EAGVAQSPRYKIIEKRQSVAFWCNPISGHATLYWYQQILGQGPKLLIQFQNNGVVDDSQLPKDRFSAERLKGVDSTLKIQPAKLEDSAVYLCASSLWDRDYEQYFGPGTRLTVT.

This rearrangement joins TRBV9 to TRBJ2-3; 9 bases line up with TRBD2. CDR3 length: 16 residues. V shed 0 bases and J 7 bases; nucleotides not matched to a gene: 9. The germline V gene encodes CDR1 SGDLS and CDR2 YYNGEE. The CDR3 protein is CASSVVGAGGLNTQYF. CDR3 DNA sequence: TGTGCCAGCAGCGTAGTTGGAGCGGGGGGCTTAAATACGCAGTATTTT.

The genes are TRBV15 and TRBJ2-2, with D tentatively TRBD1 (5 bases). The CDR3 spans 16 residues. Germline assignment: CDR1 LNHNV and CDR2 YYDKDF (reference sequence). Trimming shortened V by 5 bases and J by 4 bases, and 17 bases separated the two germline ends. Here the CDR3 reads CATSQGTDSSTGELFF. The CDR3 region has the DNA TGTGCCACCAGCCAGGGAACAGACAGTTCCACCGGGGAGCTGTTTTTT.

This chain uses TRBV6-2 or TRBV6-3 with TRBJ1-4, with D possibly being TRBD1 (5 bases). This CDR3 spans 14 amino acids. The V gene lost 6 bases and the J gene lost 8 bases, with 16 bases spanning the gap. Germline CDR1 is MNHEY and CDR2 is SVGEGT. The CDR3 region has the DNA TGTGCCAGCAGCCGCTCGGGGCAAGAAGAAAAACTGTTTTTT. Residues: CASSRSGQEEKLFF.

The chain uses TRBV5-5 and TRBJ1-5; D is undetermined. The CDR3 totals 14 residues. Germline values: CDR1 SGHKS, CDR2 YYEKEE (reference sequence). Deletions cut 1 base from V and 7 bases from J, with 12 bases between. The CDR3 region is CASSLIWAGQPQHF. The CDR3 nucleotides read TGTGCCAGCAGCTTGATTTGGGCGGGACAGCCCCAGCATTTT.

The CDR3 protein is CSASGTGIDNEQFF. CDR3 nucleotide sequence: TGCAGTGCTAGTGGGACAGGGATTGACAATGAGCAGTTCTTC. This sequence joins TRBV20-1 and TRBJ2-1; TRBD1 aligns across 9 bases. J lost 5 bases, V lost 3 bases, and 5 bases had no gene match. Germline V gene data show CDR1 as DFQATT and CDR2 as SNEGSKA (reference sequence). This CDR3 has 14 residues.

The chain combines TRBV7-8 with TRBJ2-6; D unresolved. CDR1 SGHVS and CDR2 FQNEAQ come from the germline V gene. The germline V and J ends were trimmed by 0 bases and 0 bases, with 3 bases remaining between them. The CDR3 has 15 amino acids. CDR3 bases: TGTGCCAGCAGCTTAGCGCACTCTGGGGCCAACGTCCTGACTTTC. Protein product: CASSLAHSGANVLTF.

The chain uses TRBV5-1 and TRBJ1-1; D possibly corresponds to TRBD1 (5 bases). V was cut by 4 bases and J by 4 bases, with 11 bases left in between. The CDR3 is made up of 13 amino acids. Germline CDR1 SGHRS, CDR2 YFSETQ. This CDR3 is CASSPGDRTEAFF. Here the CDR3 DNA reads TGCGCCAGCAGCCCTGGGGACCGCACTGAAGCTTTCTTT.

Points on this clone: The same CDR3 can be traced to other DNA sequences in this sample. The rearrangement links TRBV18 to TRBJ1-1, with a weak D call TRBD1 (5 bases). This CDR3 has 14 amino acids. Trimming removed 0 bases at V and 2 bases at J, with 7 bases between. CDR1 is KGHSH and CDR2 is LQKENI in the germline V gene. The CDR3 DNA reads as TGTGCCAGCTCACCACCGAGGGGTAACACTGAAGCTTTCTTT. Amino acid sequence: CASSPPRGNTEAFF.

V gene TRBV6-2 or TRBV6-3 combines with J gene TRBJ2-3; D is possibly TRBD1 (5 bases). Germline CDR1 is MNHEY and CDR2 is SVGEGT. The germline V and J ends were trimmed by 5 bases and 2 bases, with 17 bases remaining between them. The CDR3 sequence is 16 residues long. CDR3 sequence (DNA): TGTGCCAGCAGTGCATCCAGGGCGCCGTCCACAGATACGCAGTATTTT. Its protein is CASSASRAPSTDTQYF.

The chain employs TRBV19 and TRBJ1-3; 8 nucleotides align to TRBD1. The CDR3 has 12 residues. V lost 8 bases and J lost 4; bases outside the gene matches: 1. CDR1 LNHDA and CDR2 SQIVND come from the germline V gene (reference sequence). CDR3 sequence: CASGQGGNTIYF. The CDR3 DNA sequence: TGTGCCAGTGGACAGGGCGGAAACACCATATATTTT.

The J gene is TRBJ2-1, the V gene TRBV4-2; 15 nucleotides line up with TRBD2. CDR1 is LGHNA and CDR2 is YNFKEQ in the germline V gene. This CDR3 comprises 18 residues. The V and J ends lost 4 bases and 6 bases, in that order; junction bases with no gene match: 10. The CDR3 DNA is TGTGCCAGCAGCCCGGGACTAGCGGGGGGCCCTAGGGGCAATGAGCAGTTCTTC. This gives the protein CASSPGLAGGPRGNEQFF.

The CDR3 coding sequence is TGTGCCAGCAGCGTAGCGCCTAGCGGAAAATACAATGAGCAGTTCTTC. The encoded protein is CASSVAPSGKYNEQFF. V gene TRBV9 combines with J gene TRBJ2-1; TRBD2 agrees at 7 bases. After removal of 0 bases from V and 4 bases from J, the junction contained 7 bases not matched to a gene. CDR1 is SGDLS, CDR2 YYNGEE, per germline. CDR3 size: 16 residues.

The DNA of the CDR3 is TGTGCCAGCAGCCGGATGGGCTCTGGGGCCAACGTCCTGACTTTC. Translated: CASSRMGSGANVLTF. This chain connects TRBV5-5 to TRBJ2-6; no clear D. There are 15 residues in the CDR3. Trimming took 4 bases from V and 0 from J, leaving 8 bases between them. Germline V gives CDR1 SGHKS, CDR2 YYEKEE (reference sequence).

This chain uses TRBV5-1 with TRBJ2-1; 10 bases align to TRBD1. Germline lookup yields CDR1 SGHRS and CDR2 YFSETQ. The CDR3 is 15 amino acids. The J segment lost 9 bases and the V segment lost 4 bases, leaving 10 bases of the junction unmatched. The CDR3 DNA follows: TGCGCCAGCAGCCTGACCCGACAGGGGGCATCTGAGCAGTTCTTC. This sequence encodes CASSLTRQGASEQFF.

This clone was picked up one time. The chain couples TRBV5-1 to TRBJ1-2; D gene unclear. The germline gives CDR1 SGHRS, CDR2 YFSETQ. V was shortened by 2 bases and J by 3 bases, with 11 bases between the two germline ends. The CDR3 has 14 residues. CDR3: CASSLVTADYGYTF. CDR3 sequence (DNA): TGCGCCAGCAGCTTAGTTACGGCGGACTATGGCTACACCTTC.

V and J are TRBV18 and TRBJ2-1; a possible D gene is TRBD1 (5 bases). Germline V gene lookup returns CDR1 KGHSH and CDR2 LQKENI. The CDR3 has 20 residues. V was cut by 2 bases and J by 0 bases, with 23 bases left in between. In DNA form, the CDR3 reads TGTGCCAGCTCACCAGATTTAGGACAAGGTCCGGCGAGCTCCTACAATGAGCAGTTCTTC. Amino acids: CASSPDLGQGPASSYNEQFF.

The V call is TRBV18, the J call TRBJ1-1, with D uncertain. Germline V gene sequence: CDR1 KGHSH, CDR2 LQKENI. This CDR3 has 15 residues. Trimming removed 2 bases at V and 1 base at J, with 11 bases between. The CDR3 bases are TGTGCCAGCTCACCAATTAGGGCGTCGAACACTGAAGCTTTCTTT. Translation: CASSPIRASNTEAFF. The variable domain in full, with the rest retrieved from reference TRBV18 and TRBJ1-1, is NAGVMQNPRHLVRRRGQEARLRCSPMKGHSHVYWYRQLPEEGLKFMVYLQKENIIDESGMPKERFSAEFPKEGPSILRIQQVVRGDSAAYFCASSPIRASNTEAFFGQGTRLTVV.

The chain combines TRBV6-5 with TRBJ1-2; maybe TRBD1 (5 bases). The CDR3 length is 11 residues. Deletions cut 7 bases from V and 8 bases from J, with 11 bases between. CDR1 is MNHEY, CDR2 SVGAGI, per germline. This CDR3 reads CASTRGGGYTF. The CDR3 region has the DNA TGTGCCAGCACGAGGGGCGGGGGCTACACCTTC.

The CDR3, as DNA: TGCGCCAGCAGCCAGGGCGGCGGGTTGGCTAATGAAAAACTGTTTTTT. It yields the protein CASSQGGGLANEKLFF. V gene TRBV4-3 combines with J gene TRBJ1-4; unclear D gene. V was clipped by 3 bases and J by 3 bases, with 14 bases between them. CDR1 and CDR2 (germline): LGHNA, YSLEER. CDR3 size: 16 residues.

This clone was recorded once. The CDR3: CASSPHRGPFKETQYF. In DNA, the CDR3 is TGTGCCAGCAGTCCGCACAGGGGGCCGTTTAAAGAGACCCAGTACTTC. J is TRBJ2-5 and V is TRBV6-6, with 9 bases lining up with TRBD1. V shed 5 bases and J 3 bases; nucleotides not matched to a gene: 10. The V gene's germline CDR1 is MNHNY and CDR2 SVGAGI (reference sequence). CDR3 length: 16 amino acids.

The chain combines TRBV25-1 with TRBJ1-4; D uncertain. CDR1 is MGHDK, CDR2 SYGVNS, per germline. V was clipped by 4 bases and J by 0 bases, with 9 bases between them. The length of the CDR3 is 15 residues. DNA for the CDR3: TGTGCCAGCAGTGGCCGAAAAGCAACTAATGAAAAACTGTTTTTT. Translation gives CASSGRKATNEKLFF.

The CDR3 coding sequence is TGCGCCAGCAGCTTATTGCGGAACACAGATACGCAGTATTTT. Translation: CASSLLRNTDTQYF. This chain joins TRBV5-1 and TRBJ2-3; no clear D gene. This CDR3 has 14 amino acids. Trimming removed 2 bases from V and 2 bases from J, with 9 bases in between. Germline CDR1 and CDR2: SGHRS and YFSETQ.